A single sample gave rise to the 29 T cell receptor beta chains below, sequenced in a study of blood T cell repertoires in COVID-19. Profiled with immunoSEQ multiplex PCR; TCRdb holds only in-frame clones, not every one. The sample lists some 200,000 clones, around 82% occurring once. The sequenced sample consisted of PBMCs or T cells enriched from blood (not recorded which). All receptors come from a middle-aged man who had recovered from COVID-19.

The rearrangement uses TRBV28 and TRBJ2-1; possible D gene TRBD1, 6 bases. The CDR3 contains 15 residues. V was pared by 5 bases and J by 5 bases, with 16 bases between. From germline, CDR1 is MDHEN and CDR2 SYDVKM. CDR3 residues: CASSLTWGRDNEQFF. CDR3 coding DNA: TGTGCCAGCAGTCTGACCTGGGGGCGCGACAATGAGCAGTTCTTC.

The J gene is TRBJ2-7, the V gene TRBV4-1, with D possibly being TRBD1 (6 bases). This CDR3 region has 13 residues. Germline values: CDR1 MGHRA, CDR2 YSYEKL. Trimming took 4 bases from V and 6 from J, leaving 13 bases between them. The chain's CDR3 is CASSPAQGLEQYF. The CDR3 DNA is TGCGCCAGCAGCCCTGCACAGGGCCTCGAGCAGTACTTC.

This clone was found once. This rearrangement joins TRBV18 to TRBJ1-4; possible D gene TRBD1, 5 bases. Germline V gene sequence: CDR1 KGHSH, CDR2 LQKENI. V lost 2 bases, J lost 0 bases, and 13 bases lay in between. The CDR3 covers 17 residues. The CDR3 DNA sequence: TGTGCCAGCTCACCATTACAGACAGCCGCAACTAATGAAAAACTGTTTTTT. The encoded protein is CASSPLQTAATNEKLFF. Combining the CDR3 with reference TRBV18 and TRBJ1-4 gives the whole variable domain NAGVMQNPRHLVRRRGQEARLRCSPMKGHSHVYWYRQLPEEGLKFMVYLQKENIIDESGMPKERFSAEFPKEGPSILRIQQVVRGDSAAYFCASSPLQTAATNEKLFFGSGTQLSVL.

The chain has TRBV6-5 and TRBJ1-1; D is ambiguous. V gave up 1 base and J gave up 4 bases, with 16 bases separating them. Per the germline V gene, CDR1 is MNHEY and CDR2 is SVGAGI. The CDR3 runs 16 residues. This chain's CDR3 is CASSYFTRTSGTEAFF. DNA of the CDR3: TGTGCCAGCAGTTACTTCACTAGGACCTCTGGCACTGAAGCTTTCTTT.

This clone was seen only once. CDR3 residues: CASSLEESATQYF. The CDR3 bases are TGCGCCAGCAGCTTAGAGGAGAGTGCTACGCAGTATTTT. V usage is TRBV5-1 and J usage is TRBJ2-3; D not resolved. Trimming removed 2 bases from V and 8 bases from J, with 12 bases in between. The CDR3 spans 13 residues. Germline CDR1 and CDR2: SGHRS and YFSETQ. Supplemented by reference TRBV5-1 and TRBJ2-3, the full variable domain reads KAGVTQTPRYLIKTRGQQVTLSCSPISGHRSVSWYQQTPGQGLQFLFEYFSETQRNKGNFPGRFSGRQFSNSRSEMNVSTLELGDSALYLCASSLEESATQYFGPGTRLTVL.

The chain carries TRBV19 and TRBJ1-4, with D possibly TRBD1 on 5 matching bases. The CDR3 loop spans 14 amino acids. V lost 4 bases and J 8 bases, leaving 14 bases between the germline ends. CDR1 and CDR2 (germline): LNHDA, SQIVND (reference sequence). The CDR3 DNA reads TGTGCCAGTAGTACCCGACAGTATCCCGAAAAACTGTTTTTT. Protein sequence: CASSTRQYPEKLFF.

This clone has ten or more counts. The chain carries TRBV16 and TRBJ1-2, with 7 bases lining up with TRBD1. V shed 4 bases and J 4 bases; nucleotides not matched to a gene: 3. The CDR3 is 13 residues long. The germline CDR1 and CDR2 sequences are KGHSY and FQNENV. CDR3 coding DNA: TGTGCCAGCAGCCGCGACAGGGTCTATGGCTACACCTTC. Its protein product is CASSRDRVYGYTF.

V and J are TRBV19 and TRBJ2-7, with 9 bases matching TRBD1. The CDR3 is 14 residues long. Germline CDR1 LNHDA, CDR2 SQIVND (reference sequence). V lost 3 bases to trimming and J lost 3 bases; unmatched junction nucleotides: 3. CDR3 sequence: CASSIGTGNYEQYF. Here the CDR3 DNA reads TGTGCCAGTAGTATTGGGACAGGGAACTACGAGCAGTACTTC.

The chain couples TRBV30 to TRBJ1-2; 8 nucleotides agree with TRBD1. The V and J ends lost 2 bases and 4 bases, in that order; junction bases with no gene match: 9. Germline V CDR1 and CDR2: GTSNPN, SVGIG (reference sequence). CDR3 length: 15 amino acids. The DNA of the CDR3 is TGTGCCTGGAGTAGGGGACAGGTCAACCTCTATGGCTACACCTTC. Translation gives CAWSRGQVNLYGYTF.

This sequence joins TRBV29-1 and TRBJ1-1; TRBD1 agrees at 7 bases. CDR3 size: 14 residues. V was pared by 4 bases and J by 1 base, with 6 bases of the junction left unmatched. CDR1 and CDR2 from the germline V gene are SQVTM and ANQGSEA. CDR3 DNA sequence: TGCAGCGTTGGTTCAGGGGGTGCGAACACTGAAGCTTTCTTT. Translation gives CSVGSGGANTEAFF.

The V gene is TRBV29-1, the J gene TRBJ1-3; 8 nucleotides agree with TRBD1. The CDR3 spans 16 residues. V gave up 7 bases and J gave up 5 bases; unmatched junction bases: 16. Germline V gene sequence: CDR1 SQVTM, CDR2 ANQGSEA. The CDR3 sequence: CSAVESGQGRRNTIYF. The CDR3 region has the DNA TGCAGCGCCGTCGAGTCTGGACAGGGACGAAGAAACACCATATATTTT.

CDR3 coding DNA: TGCGCCAGCAGCTTAGAGGGACTCGGGGAGGGCTACACCTTC. It is translated as CASSLEGLGEGYTF. The genes are TRBV5-1 and TRBJ1-2; a weak D match, TRBD1 (5 bases). V was cut by 2 bases and J by 8 bases, with 16 bases left in between. This CDR3 is built from 14 residues. Germline CDR1 SGHRS, CDR2 YFSETQ.

Only a few counts were recorded for this clone. The chain has TRBV11-2 and TRBJ1-4; D is ambiguous. Germline-derived CDR1 and CDR2 are SGHAT and FQNNGV. There are 15 residues in the CDR3. The V end lost 1 base, the J end lost 0 bases, and 6 bases lay between the germline ends. CDR3 nucleotides: TGTGCCAGCAGCTTAGGGGAGGCAACTAATGAAAAACTGTTTTTT. Translation gives CASSLGEATNEKLFF.

The chain links TRBV6-2 or TRBV6-3 to TRBJ1-1, with TRBD1 matching over 7 bases. This CDR3 has 14 amino acids. V dropped 6 bases and J dropped 4; count of bases not matched to a gene: 8. Germline V lookup: CDR1 MNHEY, CDR2 SVGEGT. This CDR3 is CASSRQGGGTEAFF. DNA of the CDR3: TGTGCCAGCAGCCGACAGGGCGGAGGCACTGAAGCTTTCTTT.

The chain recombines TRBV7-2 with TRBJ2-2, with TRBD1 as a possible D gene (6 bases). V lost 5 bases and J lost 6, with 16 bases in between. The CDR3 covers 15 residues. The germline V gene has CDR1 SGHTA and CDR2 FQGNSA. CDR3 loop: CASSQRFRGSGELFF. The CDR3 DNA reads TGTGCCAGCAGCCAACGCTTTAGGGGGTCCGGGGAGCTGTTTTTT.

V is TRBV19 and J is TRBJ2-4; D perhaps matches TRBD2 (5 bases). The CDR3 sequence is 16 residues long. V was cut by 7 bases and J by 0 bases, with 16 bases left in between. CDR1 and CDR2 (germline): LNHDA, SQIVND (reference sequence). The CDR3 protein is CASTMAGGLAKNIQYF. In DNA form, the CDR3 reads TGTGCCAGTACCATGGCGGGCGGTTTAGCCAAAAACATTCAGTACTTC.

J is TRBJ1-1 and V is TRBV7-2, with D maybe TRBD1 (6 bases). Per germline, CDR1 SGHTA and CDR2 FQGNSA. The CDR3 is 14 residues long. V lost 5 bases, J lost 1 base, and 11 bases lay in between. CDR3 in amino acids: CASSLGQRNTEAFF. In nucleotides, the CDR3 is TGTGCCAGCAGCCTAGGACAGAGGAACACTGAAGCTTTCTTT.

This clone was found a few times. The chain employs TRBV15 and TRBJ2-2; 11 positions agree with TRBD1. The germline CDR1 and CDR2 sequences are LNHNV and YYDKDF (reference sequence). The trim removed 7 bases at V and 7 bases at J, leaving 5 bases unmatched. This CDR3 region has 14 residues. CDR3 DNA sequence: TGTGCCACCACCGGGACAGGGGGGATCGGGGAGCTGTTTTTT. It yields the protein CATTGTGGIGELFF.

This chain uses TRBV19 with TRBJ1-4; weak D call: TRBD1 (6 bases). The CDR3 totals 16 residues. Per the germline V gene, CDR1 is LNHDA and CDR2 is SQIVND (reference sequence). Trimming removed 5 bases at V and 2 bases at J, with 15 bases between. CDR3 protein: CASSQGTPFTNEKLFF. As DNA, the CDR3 is TGTGCCAGTAGTCAAGGGACACCGTTCACTAATGAAAAACTGTTTTTT.

J is TRBJ1-1 and V is TRBV7-2, with unresolved D. This CDR3 has 16 residues. Germline lookup yields CDR1 SGHTA and CDR2 FQGNSA. Deletions cut 0 bases from V and 4 bases from J, with 15 bases between. CDR3 region: CASSLAPTPRGTEAFF. CDR3 DNA: TGTGCCAGCAGCTTAGCCCCCACACCGCGGGGCACTGAAGCTTTCTTT.

This chain links TRBV28 with TRBJ2-7, with 7 bases lining up with TRBD1. The germline V gene encodes CDR1 MDHEN and CDR2 SYDVKM. Losses at the gene ends were 4 bases for V and 3 bases for J; bases not matched to a gene: 18. The CDR3 is 18 residues long. The CDR3 nucleotides read TGTGCCAGCAGTTCACCTGCCCGACAGGGAAGGAATGTCTACGAGCAGTACTTC. Amino acid sequence: CASSSPARQGRNVYEQYF.

This rearrangement joins TRBV5-1 to TRBJ1-5; 10 bases fit TRBD1. The germline gives CDR1 SGHRS, CDR2 YFSETQ. This CDR3 comprises 15 residues. V was clipped by 4 bases and J by 6 bases; unmatched bases: 7. CDR3 sequence: CASSQTRTGGQPQHF. The CDR3 DNA follows: TGCGCCAGCAGCCAAACACGGACAGGGGGTCAGCCCCAGCATTTT.

The V gene is TRBV27, the J gene TRBJ2-3; possibly TRBD1 for D (5 bases). The germline V and J ends were trimmed by 4 bases and 5 bases, with 7 bases remaining between them. CDR3 length: 12 amino acids. CDR1 MNHEY and CDR2 SMNVEV come from the germline V gene (reference sequence). The CDR3 loop is CASSSQGDTQYF. The CDR3 DNA is TGTGCCAGCAGTTCCCAGGGAGATACGCAGTATTTT.

In this sample, this clone turned up a few times. V gene TRBV5-1 combines with J gene TRBJ1-5; tentative D call: TRBD1 (6 bases). Trimming took off 4 bases at V and 5 bases at J, with 16 bases between the two ends. Per germline, CDR1 SGHRS and CDR2 YFSETQ. The CDR3 sequence is 15 residues long. CDR3 region: CASSDQQGIYQPQHF. DNA for the CDR3: TGCGCCAGCAGCGACCAACAGGGCATCTATCAGCCCCAGCATTTT.

The chain combines TRBV5-6 with TRBJ2-7, with a weak D call TRBD2 (5 bases). V was shortened by 1 base and J by 4 bases, with 24 bases between the two germline ends. This CDR3 is built from 18 residues. Germline CDR1 is SGHDT and CDR2 is YYEEEE. CDR3 loop: CASSLSRLLGSVRYEQYF. CDR3 DNA sequence: TGTGCCAGCAGCTTGTCGAGGCTTTTAGGTAGCGTAAGATACGAGCAGTACTTC.

This clone was recorded only once. V is TRBV5-1 and J is TRBJ2-5, with D possibly TRBD2 on 5 matching bases. The CDR3 covers 13 residues. The ends were cut back, 5 bases at V and 1 base at J, with 9 bases in the middle. CDR1 and CDR2 from the germline V gene are SGHRS and YFSETQ. The CDR3: CASSRDRQETQYF. CDR3 nucleotide sequence: TGCGCCAGCAGTCGGGATCGCCAAGAGACCCAGTACTTC.

Only one count was recorded for this clone. CDR3 protein: CATMDRGVGELFF. The CDR3 DNA reads TGTGCCACTATGGACAGGGGCGTCGGGGAGCTGTTTTTT. The chain has TRBV15 and TRBJ2-2, with 9 bases identical to TRBD1. The CDR3 loop spans 13 amino acids. The germline V gene has CDR1 LNHNV and CDR2 YYDKDF (reference sequence). Trimming at V came to 9 bases and at J to 7 bases, leaving 6 bases not matched to a gene.

This rearrangement joins TRBV12-3 or TRBV12-4 to TRBJ1-4; D might be TRBD1 (5 bases). With 7 bases removed from V and 10 bases from J, the gap between germline ends came to 16 bases. This CDR3 contains 13 residues. The CDR3 spells CASIGQGSGKLFF. The CDR3 DNA sequence: TGTGCCAGCATAGGGCAGGGCTCTGGAAAACTGTTTTTT.

J is TRBJ1-3 and V is TRBV6-5; D possibly corresponds to TRBD1 (5 bases). CDR3 length: 15 amino acids. Germline V lookup: CDR1 MNHEY, CDR2 SVGAGI. V lost 2 bases, J lost 0 bases, and 8 bases lay in between. The CDR3 reads CASSYQGFSGNTIYF. CDR3 bases: TGTGCCAGCAGTTACCAGGGATTCTCTGGAAACACCATATATTTT.